What follows are 30 T cell receptor beta chains derived from one specimen sequenced in a study of spatial heterogeneity in lung cancer. Time point defined: blood at routine non-recurrence follow-up after resection. From the 5' RACE reads, TCRdb called clonotypes with MiXCR, one entry per CDR3 protein. The top ten hold less than 9% of the sample, which has about 43,000 distinct CDR3 sequences, 20% to 25% seen once. The starting material was PBMCs, obtained at follow-up. The source is a female donor with early-stage non-small cell lung cancer.

This clonotype showed up just a few times. The chain links TRBV11-2 to TRBJ2-1; TRBD1 or TRBD2 may be the D gene (6 bases each). This CDR3 has 14 amino acids. CDR1 and CDR2 from the germline V gene are SGHAT and FQNNGV. Trimming took 1 base from V and 8 from J, leaving 12 bases between them. CDR3: CASSLVGGGDEQFF. CDR3 sequence (DNA): TGTGCCAGCAGCTTAGTCGGGGGCGGGGATGAGCAGTTCTTC.

The sample holds a few counts of this clonotype. This CDR3 reads CASSLATGARTEAFF. The CDR3 DNA sequence: TGCGCCAGCAGCTTGGCCACGGGGGCGAGAACTGAAGCTTTCTTT. This chain links TRBV5-1 with TRBJ1-1; possible D gene TRBD1, 6 bases. Germline V gene data show CDR1 as SGHRS and CDR2 as YFSETQ. The V gene lost 0 bases and the J gene lost 5 bases, with 14 bases spanning the gap. CDR3 length: 15 residues. The full variable domain, with the rest looked up from reference TRBV5-1 and TRBJ1-1, is KAGVTQTPRYLIKTRGQQVTLSCSPISGHRSVSWYQQTPGQGLQFLFEYFSETQRNKGNFPGRFSGRQFSNSRSEMNVSTLELGDSALYLCASSLATGARTEAFFGQGTRLTVV.

This sequence joins TRBV5-1 and TRBJ2-3; 15 nucleotides agree with TRBD2. Germline V gives CDR1 SGHRS, CDR2 YFSETQ. Germline trimming cut 3 bases from V and 5 bases from J; bases unmatched to any gene: 4. The CDR3 is 16 amino acids. As DNA, the CDR3 is TGCGCCAGCAGCTCGGGACTAGCGGGAGGTTTAGATACGCAGTATTTT. Translating gives CASSSGLAGGLDTQYF. The full variable domain, rest sourced from reference TRBV5-1 and TRBJ2-3, is KAGVTQTPRYLIKTRGQQVTLSCSPISGHRSVSWYQQTPGQGLQFLFEYFSETQRNKGNFPGRFSGRQFSNSRSEMNVSTLELGDSALYLCASSSGLAGGLDTQYFGPGTRLTVL.

This clonotype was recorded at least ten times. The rearrangement uses TRBV29-1 and TRBJ1-1, with D hard to call. The germline V gene has CDR1 SQVTM and CDR2 ANQGSEA. The CDR3 extends over 13 amino acids. The V and J ends lost 4 bases and 3 bases respectively, with 12 bases between them. CDR3 nucleotide sequence: TGCAGCGTTGTTTTCGGTGATCACACTGAAGCTTTCTTT. Protein product: CSVVFGDHTEAFF.

This clonotype occurred many times. This chain connects TRBV6-1 to TRBJ2-3; D is perhaps TRBD1 (5 bases). CDR1 is MNHNS, CDR2 SASEGT, per germline. This CDR3 region has 15 residues. V lost 7 bases, J lost 0 bases, and 14 bases lay in between. This CDR3 is CASTADNGSTDTQYF. In DNA form, the CDR3 reads TGTGCCAGCACCGCGGACAACGGTAGCACAGATACGCAGTATTTT.

This chain joins TRBV28 and TRBJ1-1; 12 bases are a match to TRBD1. The CDR3 is 17 residues long. The V segment lost 5 bases and the J segment 5 bases; nucleotides outside the gene matches: 12. Germline V gene sequence: CDR1 MDHEN, CDR2 SYDVKM. The CDR3 region is CASSLTRDRGLGTEAFF. DNA for the CDR3: TGTGCCAGCAGTCTCACCCGGGACAGGGGGCTCGGGACTGAAGCTTTCTTT.

There are many counts of this clonotype. This chain links TRBV7-9 with TRBJ2-3; possibly TRBD2 for D (6 bases). CDR3 length equals 17 residues. In germline, CDR1 is SEHNR, CDR2 FQNEAQ (reference sequence). V was shortened by 4 bases and J by 2 bases, with 19 bases between the two germline ends. The CDR3 loop is CASSSSTRSGITDTQYF. CDR3 coding DNA: TGTGCCAGCAGCTCCTCAACCCGTAGCGGAATCACAGATACGCAGTATTTT.

V usage is TRBV11-2 and J usage is TRBJ2-2; 12 bases map to TRBD2. The V gene's germline CDR1 is SGHAT and CDR2 FQNNGV. This CDR3 is 19 amino acids long. V shed 7 bases and J 6 bases; nucleotides not matched to a gene: 18. CDR3 sequence reads: CASTPTGGLAGPGAGELFF. The CDR3 DNA follows: TGTGCCAGCACCCCCACCGGGGGACTAGCGGGCCCAGGGGCCGGGGAGCTGTTTTTT.

This chain links TRBV6-5 with TRBJ2-7; perhaps TRBD2 as D (5 bases). The germline CDR1 and CDR2 sequences are MNHEY and SVGAGI. This CDR3 is built from 14 residues. V lost 10 bases and J 0 bases, leaving 16 bases between the germline ends. The chain's CDR3 is CATRRAESSYEQYV. The DNA for the CDR3 is TGTGCCACAAGGCGGGCCGAGAGCTCCTACGAGCAGTACGTC.

V is TRBV4-1 and J is TRBJ2-5, with a weak D call TRBD2 (6 bases). The CDR3 length is 13 residues. Germline lookup yields CDR1 MGHRA and CDR2 YSYEKL. V dropped 7 bases and J dropped 5 bases, with 14 bases sitting between them. CDR3 coding DNA: TGCGCCAGCACAAGACTAGTAGGGGAGACCCAGTACTTC. Translating it yields CASTRLVGETQYF.

In this sample, this clonotype turned up a few times. The chain links TRBV4-1 to TRBJ1-5, with D possibly TRBD1 on 6 matching bases. V lost 5 bases, J lost 1 base, and 12 bases lay in between. This CDR3 is 15 amino acids long. Germline V gene data show CDR1 as MGHRA and CDR2 as YSYEKL. The CDR3 nucleotides read TGCGCCAGCAGCGTACGCACAGGGAGCAATCAGCCCCAGCATTTT. Its translation: CASSVRTGSNQPQHF.

This clonotype was detected ten times or more. The V call is TRBV7-9, the J call TRBJ2-7; 9 nucleotides agree with TRBD1. CDR3 length equals 14 residues. Per the germline V gene, CDR1 is SEHNR and CDR2 is FQNEAQ (reference sequence). V shed 5 bases, J shed 4 bases, and the junction held 6 bases outside the gene matches. The CDR3 coding sequence is TGTGCCAGCAGCAAGACAGGGGGTAGTTACGAGCAGTACTTC. Amino acid sequence: CASSKTGGSYEQYF.

This clonotype was picked up many times. The J gene is TRBJ2-3, the V gene TRBV20-1; TRBD2 is a possible D gene (7 bases). There are 14 residues in the CDR3. Germline-derived CDR1 and CDR2 are DFQATT and SNEGSKA (reference sequence). Trimming removed 3 bases from V and 6 bases from J, with 16 bases in between. CDR3 loop: CSASRAGAWDTQYF. As DNA, the CDR3 is TGCAGTGCTAGTCGGGCGGGGGCGTGGGATACGCAGTATTTT.

This clonotype was seen a handful of times. The rearrangement links TRBV5-5 to TRBJ2-5, with TRBD2 matching over 13 bases. V lost 6 bases and J lost 5; bases outside the gene matches: 7. Germline CDR1 SGHKS, CDR2 YYEKEE (reference sequence). The CDR3 totals 15 residues. In nucleotides, the CDR3 is TGTGCCAGCATAGGACTAGCGGGGGTTTTGGAGACCCAGTACTTC. Its protein product is CASIGLAGVLETQYF.

Notes on this clonotype: This CDR3 is missing its conserved last phenylalanine or tryptophan, likely due to a read error. The chain recombines TRBV5-6 with TRBJ2-1; D unclear. Trimming pared 6 bases from V and 7 bases from J, leaving 17 bases between. From germline, CDR1 is SGHDT and CDR2 YYEEEE. This CDR3 comprises 14 residues. CDR3 DNA sequence: TGTGCCAGCACCTCAATGGGCTACGGGAATGAGCAGTTCCTC. Encoded protein: CASTSMGYGNEQFL.

The chain combines TRBV9 with TRBJ1-5; a possible D gene is TRBD1 (5 bases). Germline V lookup: CDR1 SGDLS, CDR2 YYNGEE. V was pared by 3 bases and J by 7 bases, with 14 bases between. The CDR3 sequence is 14 residues long. The CDR3 DNA is TGTGCCAGCAGCGCGGCGCCCGGGGGGCAGCCCCAGCATTTT. It encodes CASSAAPGGQPQHF.

This clonotype was counted only a few times. This sequence joins TRBV28 and TRBJ2-7; D not certain. V dropped 5 bases and J dropped 2 bases, with 7 bases sitting between them. Germline CDR1 reads MDHEN; CDR2 reads SYDVKM. The CDR3 is 12 amino acids. The CDR3 region is CASSLPTYEQYF. CDR3 sequence (DNA): TGTGCCAGCAGTCTCCCAACCTACGAGCAGTACTTC. Combining the CDR3 with reference TRBV28 and TRBJ2-7 gives the whole variable domain DVKVTQSSRYLVKRTGEKVFLECVQDMDHENMFWYRQDPGLGLRLIYFSYDVKMKEKGDIPEGYSVSREKKERFSLILESASTNQTSMYLCASSLPTYEQYFGPGTRLTVT.

This clonotype was recorded many times. J is TRBJ1-2 and V is TRBV29-1, with D possibly being TRBD1 (5 bases). V lost 6 bases and J 13 bases, leaving 18 bases between the germline ends. Per germline, CDR1 SQVTM and CDR2 ANQGSEA. The CDR3 is 11 residues long. This CDR3 reads CSVLSGGIRTF. CDR3 in DNA: TGCAGCGTCCTGAGCGGGGGGATCCGCACCTTC.

This clonotype was observed many times. The chain employs TRBV7-9 and TRBJ2-2, with D possibly TRBD1 on 5 matching bases. V was cut by 8 bases and J by 7 bases, with 8 bases left in between. Germline CDR1 reads SEHNR; CDR2 reads FQNEAQ (reference sequence). This CDR3 spans 11 amino acids. Here the CDR3 reads CASRRVGELFF. DNA for the CDR3: TGTGCCAGCCGCAGGGTCGGGGAGCTGTTTTTT. The full variable domain, completed using reference TRBV7-9 and TRBJ2-2, is DTGVSQNPRHKITKRGQNVTFRCDPISEHNRLYWYRQTLGQGPEFLTYFQNEAQLEKSRLLSDRFSAERPKGSFSTLEIQRTEQGDSAMYLCASRRVGELFFGEGSRLTVL.

The chain is built from TRBV7-8 and TRBJ2-2; TRBD2 might be the D (5 bases). Trimming took off 6 bases at V and 5 bases at J, with 31 bases between the two ends. Germline V gives CDR1 SGHVS, CDR2 FQNEAQ. This CDR3 contains 20 residues. Here the CDR3 DNA reads TGTGCCAGCAGACTAGAGCGGTTTTCCGGTTTACGCGTAGGGACCGGGGAGCTGTTTTTT. Translating it yields CASRLERFSGLRVGTGELFF.

This clonotype was counted between two and nine times. The junction does not match germline at one end; this may be a read error. The chain has TRBV5-1 and TRBJ1-1; D gene ambiguous. Germline CDR1 and CDR2: SGHRS and YFSETQ. The CDR3 covers 13 residues. The CDR3 region has the DNA TGCGCCAGCAACTTGATTGGGTCCCCTGAAGCTTTCTTT. Translation gives CASNLIGSPEAFF. Filled out from reference TRBV5-1 and TRBJ1-1, the complete variable domain reads KAGVTQTPRYLIKTRGQQVTLSCSPISGHRSVSWYQQTPGQGLQFLFEYFSETQRNKGNFPGRFSGRQFSNSRSEMNVSTLELGDSALYLCASNLIGSPEAFFGQGTRLTVV.

The V and J genes are TRBV5-1 and TRBJ1-6, with a tentative D call TRBD1 (5 bases). There are 16 residues in the CDR3. Germline CDR1 and CDR2: SGHRS and YFSETQ. V lost 3 bases to trimming and J lost 8 bases, with 18 bases between them. CDR3 sequence reads: CASSWVGEGLDSPLHF. The CDR3 DNA reads TGCGCCAGCAGCTGGGTGGGGGAAGGCTTGGATTCACCCCTCCACTTT.

The V gene is TRBV27, the J gene TRBJ1-2; D is undetermined. The germline V and J ends were trimmed by 8 bases and 2 bases, with 15 bases remaining between them. There are 14 residues in the CDR3. Germline-derived CDR1 and CDR2 are MNHEY and SMNVEV (reference sequence). CDR3 loop: CASSIQLGNYGYTF. The CDR3 DNA reads as TGTGCCAGCTCCATCCAGTTGGGAAACTATGGCTACACCTTC.

This clonotype has only one observation. The chain links TRBV12-3 or TRBV12-4 to TRBJ2-5, with 10 bases lining up with TRBD2. V dropped 5 bases and J dropped 5; count of bases not matched to a gene: 14. The CDR3 runs to 17 residues. CDR3 DNA sequence: TGTGCCAGCAGTATAAAGACTAGCGGGCCGGCGGGGGAGACCCAGTACTTC. Protein product: CASSIKTSGPAGETQYF.

This clonotype was seen only a few times. The CDR3 region is CASSPPGRGRMNTEAFF. The CDR3, as DNA: TGTGCCAGCTCACCACCGGGCAGGGGTCGAATGAACACTGAAGCTTTCTTT. The gene calls are TRBV18 and TRBJ1-1; possibly TRBD1 for D (6 bases). CDR1 KGHSH and CDR2 LQKENI come from the germline V gene. The CDR3 length is 17 residues. Trimming stripped 0 bases from V and 0 bases from J, with 14 bases between.

The chain has TRBV30 and TRBJ2-2; 7 bases are shared with TRBD1. The ends lost 5 bases at V and 4 bases at J; junction bases unmatched: 4. Germline CDR1 and CDR2: GTSNPN and SVGIG (reference sequence). The CDR3 contains 13 residues. This CDR3 reads CAWAGTATGELFF. The CDR3 region has the DNA TGTGCCTGGGCCGGGACAGCCACCGGGGAGCTGTTTTTT.

The genes are TRBV5-1 and TRBJ2-7; 13 bases match TRBD2. Germline V gene data show CDR1 as SGHRS and CDR2 as YFSETQ. The ends lost 4 bases at V and 5 bases at J; junction bases unmatched: 6. The CDR3 extends over 15 amino acids. CDR3 sequence: CASSVTSGRADEQYF. In nucleotides, the CDR3 is TGCGCCAGCAGCGTTACTAGCGGGAGGGCTGACGAGCAGTACTTC.

The rearrangement uses TRBV20-1 and TRBJ1-4, with 10 positions matching TRBD1. The V and J ends lost 3 bases and 8 bases, in that order; junction bases with no gene match: 3. The CDR3 covers 13 residues. CDR1 and CDR2 (germline): DFQATT, SNEGSKA (reference sequence). The DNA of the CDR3 is TGCAGTGCTAGGACAGGGGGCGACGAAAAACTGTTTTTT. The encoded protein is CSARTGGDEKLFF.

This clonotype came up a few times. J is TRBJ2-7 and V is TRBV11-2, with D unclear. Germline loops: CDR1 SGHAT, CDR2 FQNNGV. The ends were cut back, 3 bases at V and 5 bases at J, with 8 bases in the middle. The CDR3 is 12 residues long. The CDR3 loop reads CASSFLLNEQYF. The CDR3 DNA reads as TGTGCCAGCAGCTTCCTCCTGAACGAGCAGTACTTC.

This chain uses TRBV6-1 with TRBJ2-7; D remains unclear. Germline V gene data show CDR1 as MNHNS and CDR2 as SASEGT. The CDR3 is 13 amino acids. V lost 7 bases and J 1 base, leaving 11 bases between the germline ends. As DNA, the CDR3 is TGTGCCAGCATGGTTCCGGGTTCCTACGAGCAGTACGTC. It yields the protein CASMVPGSYEQYV.